The 11 T cell receptor beta chains below come from one sample, sequenced in a study of cytomegalovirus exposure and HLA in healthy donors. This PCR relied on a set of 60 Vbeta primers and 13 Jbeta primers. Sequencing used immunoSEQ multiplex PCR; TCRdb keeps in-frame clones, though not all of them. Of roughly 100,000 clones listed, 71% were seen once; the top ten hold 2.8%. Sequencing used PBMCs. The receptors here all came from a female donor in good health and CMV-seronegative.

The V call is TRBV19, the J call TRBJ1-1; TRBD1 might be the D (5 bases). This CDR3 spans 14 amino acids. In germline, CDR1 is LNHDA, CDR2 SQIVND (reference sequence). V lost 10 bases and J lost 5, with 20 bases in between. CDR3 sequence: CATKGVPRGTEAFF. CDR3 DNA: TGTGCCACGAAAGGGGTCCCCCGGGGGACTGAAGCTTTCTTT. The full variable domain, completed using reference TRBV19 and TRBJ1-1, is DGGITQSPKYLFRKEGQNVTLSCEQNLNHDAMYWYRQDPGQGLRLIYYSQIVNDFQKGDIAEGYSVSREKKESFPLTVTSAQKNPTAFYLCATKGVPRGTEAFFGQGTRLTVV.

This sequence joins TRBV5-5 and TRBJ1-2; 9 positions match TRBD1. After removal of 4 bases from V and 8 bases from J, the junction contained 9 bases not matched to a gene. The CDR3 has 14 amino acids. Germline V lookup: CDR1 SGHKS, CDR2 YYEKEE (reference sequence). CDR3 protein: CASSPGTGILGYTF. The DNA for the CDR3 is TGTGCCAGCAGCCCCGGGACAGGGATTTTGGGCTACACCTTC.

For this clone: Relative to the germline gene, one junction end is altered; a read error may explain this. V gene TRBV28 combines with J gene TRBJ1-2; 7 nucleotides match TRBD1. The CDR3 extends over 12 amino acids. The V gene's germline CDR1 is MDHEN and CDR2 SYDVKM. The CDR3 sequence is CASAKDRLTSAF. The DNA for the CDR3 is TGTGCCAGCGCTAAGGACAGGCTAACATCTGCCTTC.

V and J are TRBV27 and TRBJ1-2; possibly TRBD1 for D (6 bases). V gave up 5 bases and J gave up 0 bases, with 13 bases separating them. Germline V gene lookup returns CDR1 MNHEY and CDR2 SMNVEV (reference sequence). The CDR3 loop spans 15 amino acids. The CDR3, as DNA: TGTGCCAGCAGTGCAGGACAGCAAGCTAACTATGGCTACACCTTC. Protein product: CASSAGQQANYGYTF.

This CDR3 reads CASSDSNRATEAFF. The CDR3 DNA reads as TGTGCCAGCAGTGACTCGAACAGGGCCACTGAAGCTTTCTTT. The chain recombines TRBV6-4 with TRBJ1-1; D perhaps matches TRBD1 (6 bases). The ends were cut back, 0 bases at V and 4 bases at J, with 9 bases in the middle. The CDR3 is made up of 14 amino acids. Germline CDR1 MRHNA, CDR2 SNTAGT.

The chain couples TRBV5-1 to TRBJ2-1; D call uncertain. V was cut by 3 bases and J by 4 bases, with 23 bases left in between. CDR1 and CDR2 from the germline V gene are SGHRS and YFSETQ. CDR3 length equals 18 residues. The CDR3 coding sequence is TGCGCCAGCAGCTCTGGCACAGTCCCCGGCTTGTTATACAATGAGCAGTTCTTC. Residues: CASSSGTVPGLLYNEQFF.

The CDR3 is CASSLAGQLGELFF. CDR3 bases: TGTGCCAGCAGCTTAGCTGGACAGCTCGGGGAGCTGTTTTTT. V gene TRBV7-6 combines with J gene TRBJ2-2, with D possibly being TRBD1 (6 bases). This CDR3 region has 14 residues. Germline CDR1 SGHVS, CDR2 FNYEAQ. With 0 bases removed from V and 7 bases from J, the gap between germline ends came to 9 bases.

This chain connects TRBV5-1 to TRBJ2-3; weak D call: TRBD2 (5 bases). CDR1 and CDR2 from the germline V gene are SGHRS and YFSETQ. V was clipped by 0 bases and J by 4 bases, with 6 bases between them. The CDR3 loop spans 13 amino acids. The CDR3 region has the DNA TGCGCCAGCAGCTTGGACGGGGCAGATACGCAGTATTTT. Protein product: CASSLDGADTQYF.

This chain connects TRBV6-5 to TRBJ1-5, with TRBD1 identical over 9 bases. This CDR3 has 15 residues. V lost 6 bases to trimming and J lost 4 bases; unmatched junction nucleotides: 7. Germline loops: CDR1 MNHEY, CDR2 SVGAGI. The CDR3 protein is CASRNTGGPNQPQHF. The CDR3 nucleotides read TGTGCCAGCAGAAATACAGGGGGCCCTAATCAGCCCCAGCATTTT.

The CDR3 nucleotides are TGTGCCAGCAGTTACTCAACGGGTACTGAAGCTTTCTTT. It is translated as CASSYSTGTEAFF. The chain combines TRBV6-5 with TRBJ1-1; D is unclear. The germline gives CDR1 MNHEY, CDR2 SVGAGI. The V end lost 0 bases, the J end lost 5 bases, and 7 bases lay between the germline ends. The CDR3 totals 13 residues.

The chain links TRBV5-1 to TRBJ2-1; 7 nucleotides match TRBD2. Germline assignment: CDR1 SGHRS and CDR2 YFSETQ. J was trimmed by 0 bases and V by 3 bases; bases with no gene match: 12. The CDR3 is 18 residues long. CDR3 in amino acids: CASSSSGFGTNSYNEQFF. The CDR3 nucleotides are TGCGCCAGCAGCTCCTCGGGCTTCGGGACTAACTCCTACAATGAGCAGTTCTTC.